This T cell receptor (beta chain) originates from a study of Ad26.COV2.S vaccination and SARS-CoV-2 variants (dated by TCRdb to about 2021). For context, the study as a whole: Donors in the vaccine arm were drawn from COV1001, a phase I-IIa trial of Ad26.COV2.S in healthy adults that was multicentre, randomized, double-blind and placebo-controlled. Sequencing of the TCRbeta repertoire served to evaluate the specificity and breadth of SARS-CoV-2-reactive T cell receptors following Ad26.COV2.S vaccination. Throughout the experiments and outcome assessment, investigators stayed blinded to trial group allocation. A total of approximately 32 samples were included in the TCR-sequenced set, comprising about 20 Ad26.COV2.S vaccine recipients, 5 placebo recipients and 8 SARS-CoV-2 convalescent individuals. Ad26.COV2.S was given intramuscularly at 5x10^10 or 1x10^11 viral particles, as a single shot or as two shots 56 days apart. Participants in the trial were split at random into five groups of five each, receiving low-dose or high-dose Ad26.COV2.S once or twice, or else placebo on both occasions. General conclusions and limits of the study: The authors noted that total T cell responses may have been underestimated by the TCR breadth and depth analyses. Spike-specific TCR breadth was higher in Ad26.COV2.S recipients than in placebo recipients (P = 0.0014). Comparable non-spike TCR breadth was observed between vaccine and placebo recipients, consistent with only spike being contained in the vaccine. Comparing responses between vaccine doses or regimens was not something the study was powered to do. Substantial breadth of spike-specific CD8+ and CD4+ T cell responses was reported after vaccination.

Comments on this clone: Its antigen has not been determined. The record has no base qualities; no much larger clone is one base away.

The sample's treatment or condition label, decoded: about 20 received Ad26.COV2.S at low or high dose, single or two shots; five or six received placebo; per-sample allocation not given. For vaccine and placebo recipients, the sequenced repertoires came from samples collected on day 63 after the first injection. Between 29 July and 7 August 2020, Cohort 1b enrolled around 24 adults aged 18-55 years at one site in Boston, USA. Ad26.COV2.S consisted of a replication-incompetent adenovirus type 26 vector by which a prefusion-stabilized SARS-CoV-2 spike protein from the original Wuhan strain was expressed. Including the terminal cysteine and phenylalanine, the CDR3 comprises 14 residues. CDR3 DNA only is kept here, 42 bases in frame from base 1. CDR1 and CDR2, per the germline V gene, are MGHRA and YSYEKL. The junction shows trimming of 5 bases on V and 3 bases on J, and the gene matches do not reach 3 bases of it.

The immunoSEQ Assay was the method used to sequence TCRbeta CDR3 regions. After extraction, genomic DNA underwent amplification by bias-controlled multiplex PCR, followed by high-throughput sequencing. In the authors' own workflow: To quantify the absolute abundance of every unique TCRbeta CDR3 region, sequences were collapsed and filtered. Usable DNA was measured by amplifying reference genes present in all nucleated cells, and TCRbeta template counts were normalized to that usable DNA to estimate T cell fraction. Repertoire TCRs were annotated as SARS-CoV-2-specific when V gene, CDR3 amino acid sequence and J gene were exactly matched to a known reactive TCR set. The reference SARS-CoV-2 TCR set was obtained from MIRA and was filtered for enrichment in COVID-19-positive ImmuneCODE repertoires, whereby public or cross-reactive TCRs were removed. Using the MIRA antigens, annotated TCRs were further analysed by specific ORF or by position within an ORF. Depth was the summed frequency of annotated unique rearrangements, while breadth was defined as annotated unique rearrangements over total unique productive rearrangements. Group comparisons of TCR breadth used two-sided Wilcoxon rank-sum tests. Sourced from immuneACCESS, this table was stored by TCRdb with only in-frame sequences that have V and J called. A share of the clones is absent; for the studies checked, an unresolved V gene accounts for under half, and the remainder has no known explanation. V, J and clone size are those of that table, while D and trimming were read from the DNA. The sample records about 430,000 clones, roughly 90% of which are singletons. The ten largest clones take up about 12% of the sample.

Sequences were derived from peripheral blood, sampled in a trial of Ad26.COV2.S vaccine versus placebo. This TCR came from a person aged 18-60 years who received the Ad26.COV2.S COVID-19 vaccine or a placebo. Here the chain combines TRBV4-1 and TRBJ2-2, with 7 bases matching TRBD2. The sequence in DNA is TGCGCCAGCAGCGGGAGGGCCGACACCGGGGAGCTGTTTTTT. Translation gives CASSGRADTGELFF.